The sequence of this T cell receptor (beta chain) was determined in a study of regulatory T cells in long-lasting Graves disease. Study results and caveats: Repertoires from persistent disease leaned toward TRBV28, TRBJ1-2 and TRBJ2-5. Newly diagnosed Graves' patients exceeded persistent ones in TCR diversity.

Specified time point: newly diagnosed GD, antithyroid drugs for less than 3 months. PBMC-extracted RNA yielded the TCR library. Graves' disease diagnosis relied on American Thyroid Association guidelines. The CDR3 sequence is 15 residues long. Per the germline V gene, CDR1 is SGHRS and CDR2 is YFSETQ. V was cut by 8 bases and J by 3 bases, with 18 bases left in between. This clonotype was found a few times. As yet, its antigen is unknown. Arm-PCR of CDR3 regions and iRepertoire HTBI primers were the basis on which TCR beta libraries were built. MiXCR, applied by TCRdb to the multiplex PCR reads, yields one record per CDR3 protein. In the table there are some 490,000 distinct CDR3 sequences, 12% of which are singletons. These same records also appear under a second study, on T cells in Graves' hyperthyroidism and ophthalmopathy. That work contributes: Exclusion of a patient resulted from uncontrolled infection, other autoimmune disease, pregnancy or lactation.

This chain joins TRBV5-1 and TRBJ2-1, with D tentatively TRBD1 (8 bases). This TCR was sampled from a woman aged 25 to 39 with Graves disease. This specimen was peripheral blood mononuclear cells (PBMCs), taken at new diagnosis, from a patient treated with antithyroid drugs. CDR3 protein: CASHRGGSNYNEQFF. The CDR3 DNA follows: TGCGCCAGTCACAGGGGGGGCTCCAACTACAATGAGCAGTTCTTC.